Presented here are 23 T cell receptor beta chains from one specimen sequenced in a study of sequential checkpoint blockade in melanoma. The data were produced by immunoSEQ multiplex PCR, yet TCRdb's version contains in-frame clones alone and is incomplete. The sample yields about 3,700 clones, about 19% seen once. Described treatment: randomized to nivolumab then ipilimumab (arm A) or the reverse (arm B). Sequenced here: tumor tissue (inferred from file names), sampled from a patient given nivolumab and ipilimumab in sequence. The receptors were sampled from a human patient with melanoma. Some clones in this sample may be carry-over from other donors' samples.

The chain couples TRBV11-3 to TRBJ2-3; D uncertain. Per germline, CDR1 SGHNT and CDR2 YENEEA. This CDR3 comprises 14 residues. With 5 bases removed from V and 2 bases from J, the gap between germline ends came to 11 bases. CDR3 coding DNA: TGTGCCAGCAGCCCCGGAAGGGCCACAGATACGCAGTATTTT. Protein product: CASSPGRATDTQYF.

This clone is deemed medium-sized. This rearrangement joins TRBV30 to TRBJ1-6, with D tentatively TRBD1 (5 bases). Trimming stripped 0 bases from V and 2 bases from J, with 20 bases between. The germline V gene encodes CDR1 GTSNPN and CDR2 SVGIG (reference sequence). This CDR3 contains 19 residues. The CDR3 reads CAWSVMGVRGSTYNSPLHF. DNA of the CDR3: TGTGCCTGGAGTGTAATGGGGGTGAGAGGAAGCACCTATAATTCACCCCTCCACTTT.

This clone has a count of ten or more. The V and J genes are TRBV11-3 and TRBJ2-7, with a possible D match to TRBD1 (6 bases). Germline CDR1 is SGHNT and CDR2 is YENEEA. This CDR3 has 16 residues. Deletions cut 1 base from V and 0 bases from J, with 13 bases between. CDR3 protein: CASSLGSGQSSYEQYF. The CDR3 region has the DNA TGTGCCAGCAGCTTAGGATCTGGACAGAGCTCCTACGAGCAGTACTTC.

J is TRBJ1-5 and V is TRBV11-3; D unclear. This CDR3 has 15 amino acids. Germline loops: CDR1 SGHNT, CDR2 YENEEA. Trimming took 1 base from V and 2 from J, leaving 9 bases between them. The CDR3 DNA reads as TGTGCCAGCAGCTTAGGGGTCGGGCGCAATCAGCCCCAGCATTTT. Protein: CASSLGVGRNQPQHF. Full variable domain (rest looked up from reference TRBV11-3 and TRBJ1-5): EAGVVQSPRYKIIEKKQPVAFWCNPISGHNTLYWYLQNLGQGPELLIRYENEEAVDDSQLPKDRFSAERLKGVDSTLKIQPAELGDSAVYLCASSLGVGRNQPQHFGDGTRLSIL.

The rearrangement joins TRBV14 to TRBJ2-5; the match to TRBD2 covers 7 bases. This CDR3 is 13 amino acids long. Germline CDR1 SGHDN, CDR2 FVKESK. Trimming took 4 bases from V and 10 from J; bases not matched to a gene: 9. In nucleotides, the CDR3 is TGTGCCAGCAGCCGAGATTTAGAGCGGGACCAGTACTTC. Translation: CASSRDLERDQYF.

The chain recombines TRBV11-3 with TRBJ2-3; TRBD2 matches 12 bases. The CDR3 runs to 16 residues. Losses at the gene ends were 4 bases for V and 5 bases for J; bases not matched to a gene: 7. CDR1 is SGHNT, CDR2 YENEEA, per germline. The CDR3 sequence is CASSYTSGGLRDTQYF. The CDR3 nucleotides read TGTGCCAGCAGCTATACTAGCGGGGGGTTAAGAGATACGCAGTATTTT.

V and J are TRBV5-1 and TRBJ2-1; 9 positions agree with TRBD2. V lost 5 bases, J lost 7 bases, and 7 bases stayed unmatched. This CDR3 contains 14 residues. CDR1 SGHRS and CDR2 YFSETQ come from the germline V gene. CDR3 nucleotide sequence: TGCGCCAGCAGTAGCGGGGGAAGGGGGAATGAGCAGTTCTTC. This codes for CASSSGGRGNEQFF.

This clone was detected only a few times. The V call is TRBV6-8, the J call TRBJ2-3; the D is unclear. The germline CDR1 and CDR2 sequences are MNHGY and SAAAGT. The CDR3 consists of 14 residues. V lost 4 bases to trimming and J lost 6 bases, with 14 bases between them. The CDR3 region has the DNA TGTGCCAGCAGTTTTAGCTCGCCTCGGGATACGCAGTATTTT. Its translation is CASSFSSPRDTQYF.

By frequency in the sample, this clone is medium-sized. V gene TRBV11-3 combines with J gene TRBJ1-2; maybe TRBD1 (6 bases). This CDR3 is 14 amino acids long. The V gene lost 7 bases and the J gene lost 8 bases, with 20 bases spanning the gap. Germline CDR1 and CDR2: SGHNT and YENEEA. The CDR3 spells CASTWAGAMEGYTF. The CDR3 DNA reads TGTGCCAGCACCTGGGCAGGGGCGATGGAGGGCTACACCTTC.

This clone was counted at least ten times. The V gene is TRBV6-8, the J gene TRBJ1-5; tentatively, D is TRBD1 (6 bases). V lost 5 bases and J 0 bases, leaving 8 bases between the germline ends. The CDR3 has 14 residues. CDR1 is MNHGY, CDR2 SAAAGT, per germline. In DNA, the CDR3 is TGTGCCAGCAGTGTGACAGGTAGCAATCAGCCCCAGCATTTT. Translating gives CASSVTGSNQPQHF.

This chain connects TRBV14 to TRBJ1-4; D is unresolved. This CDR3 contains 13 residues. Per the germline V gene, CDR1 is SGHDN and CDR2 is FVKESK. Deletions cut 1 base from V and 10 bases from J, with 10 bases between. The CDR3, as DNA: TGTGCCAGCAGCCAAGTACTCGGCGGAAAACTGTTTTTT. Protein: CASSQVLGGKLFF.

The chain joins TRBV19 to TRBJ1-5; 9 bases align to TRBD1. Germline V CDR1 and CDR2: LNHDA, SQIVND (reference sequence). The CDR3 has 15 amino acids. After removal of 6 bases from V and 4 bases from J, the junction contained 7 bases not matched to a gene. CDR3 protein: CASSRGQGGNQPQHF. DNA for the CDR3: TGTGCCAGTAGCAGGGGACAGGGAGGAAATCAGCCCCAGCATTTT.

V usage is TRBV19 and J usage is TRBJ1-4, with 11 bases fitting TRBD1. V was clipped by 6 bases and J by 7 bases; unmatched bases: 10. The germline gives CDR1 LNHDA, CDR2 SQIVND (reference sequence). The length of the CDR3 is 16 residues. The DNA for the CDR3 is TGTGCCAGTAGCTCCGCTTTCGGGACAGGGGGTGAAAAACTGTTTTTT. Protein sequence: CASSSAFGTGGEKLFF.

This clone turned up a few times. The chain has TRBV6-8 and TRBJ1-2; no firm D call. The V end lost 5 bases, the J end lost 5 bases, and 15 bases lay between the germline ends. In germline, CDR1 is MNHGY, CDR2 SAAAGT. The CDR3 runs 14 residues. The CDR3 is CASSRTYLAYGYTF. CDR3 coding DNA: TGTGCCAGCAGTCGGACTTATCTCGCGTATGGCTACACCTTC.

This clone showed up just a few times. DNA for the CDR3: TGTGCCAGCAGTTACTTGGGACAGGGAGCTGGCTACACCTTC. It specifies CASSYLGQGAGYTF. The chain links TRBV6-8 to TRBJ1-2, with TRBD1 identical over 9 bases. CDR3 length: 14 amino acids. Trimming took 1 base from V and 7 from J; bases not matched to a gene: 4. Germline-derived CDR1 and CDR2 are MNHGY and SAAAGT.

This clone came up a few times. This chain connects TRBV11-3 to TRBJ2-1, with 7 bases lining up with TRBD2. CDR3 length: 18 residues. Germline-derived CDR1 and CDR2 are SGHNT and YENEEA. With 5 bases clipped from V and 3 bases from J, the junction kept 16 bases outside the gene matches. CDR3 region: CASSQPGATAGFYNEQFF. The DNA for the CDR3 is TGTGCCAGCAGCCAGCCCGGGGCTACAGCGGGGTTCTACAATGAGCAGTTCTTC. The full variable domain, with the rest looked up from reference TRBV11-3 and TRBJ2-1, is EAGVVQSPRYKIIEKKQPVAFWCNPISGHNTLYWYLQNLGQGPELLIRYENEEAVDDSQLPKDRFSAERLKGVDSTLKIQPAELGDSAVYLCASSQPGATAGFYNEQFFGPGTRLTVL.

This clone was found many times. This chain connects TRBV11-3 to TRBJ2-5; 8 bases are shared with TRBD2. Per the germline V gene, CDR1 is SGHNT and CDR2 is YENEEA. The trim removed 4 bases at V and 2 bases at J, leaving 6 bases unmatched. The CDR3 contains 15 residues. CDR3: CASSYNSGGQETQYF. CDR3 sequence (DNA): TGTGCCAGCAGCTATAACAGCGGGGGTCAAGAGACCCAGTACTTC.

This clone was seen ten or more times. V usage is TRBV6-8 and J usage is TRBJ1-2; 7 bases match TRBD1. Germline lookup yields CDR1 MNHGY and CDR2 SAAAGT. The V segment lost 5 bases and the J segment 2 bases; nucleotides outside the gene matches: 5. CDR3 length: 14 amino acids. The CDR3, as DNA: TGTGCCAGCAGTACTCCGGGACAGAACTATGGCTACACCTTC. Protein sequence: CASSTPGQNYGYTF.

V and J are TRBV19 and TRBJ2-6, with D possibly being TRBD2 (6 bases). CDR1 and CDR2 from the germline V gene are LNHDA and SQIVND (reference sequence). Trimming took off 3 bases at V and 1 base at J, with 13 bases between the two ends. This CDR3 is built from 17 residues. The CDR3 DNA reads as TGTGCCAGTAGTATGGGGACGGGGGTATCTGGGGCCAACGTCCTGACTTTC. It yields the protein CASSMGTGVSGANVLTF.

J is TRBJ2-1 and V is TRBV19; TRBD1 aligns across 7 bases. CDR1 and CDR2 from the germline V gene are LNHDA and SQIVND (reference sequence). This CDR3 contains 16 residues. The junction had 9 bases not matched to a gene; V was cut back by 4 bases and J by 3 bases. CDR3 DNA: TGTGCCAGTAGTAGGGGCACAGGGGAAGGCTACAATGAGCAGTTCTTC. Protein: CASSRGTGEGYNEQFF.

Only a few counts were recorded for this clone. V usage is TRBV6-8 and J usage is TRBJ1-1, with 9 nucleotides matching TRBD1. CDR1 is MNHGY and CDR2 is SAAAGT in the germline V gene. The CDR3 runs to 15 residues. Unmatched junction bases numbered 6, after V lost 3 bases and J lost 4 bases. In DNA form, the CDR3 reads TGTGCCAGCAGTTATTTGGGACAGGGCGGCACTGAAGCTTTCTTT. It encodes CASSYLGQGGTEAFF.

Judged by abundance, this clone is large. The gene calls are TRBV4-1 and TRBJ2-2, with 9 bases aligning to TRBD1. Germline V gene sequence: CDR1 MGHRA, CDR2 YSYEKL. Germline trimming cut 0 bases from V and 4 bases from J; bases unmatched to any gene: 6. This CDR3 region has 17 residues. This CDR3 is CASSQDHRGLSTGELFF. CDR3 DNA: TGCGCCAGCAGCCAAGATCACAGGGGGCTTTCCACCGGGGAGCTGTTTTTT.

Sample share makes this clone medium-sized (0.01 to 0.1%). The J gene is TRBJ2-3, the V gene TRBV11-3; possibly TRBD2 for D (5 bases). The germline CDR1 and CDR2 sequences are SGHNT and YENEEA. Trimming shortened V by 3 bases and J by 4 bases, and 11 bases separated the two germline ends. The CDR3 runs 14 residues. Written as DNA, the CDR3 is TGTGCCAGCAGCTTCGGGGTCGTGCCAGATACGCAGTATTTT. The encoded protein is CASSFGVVPDTQYF.